The T cell receptor (beta chain) under discussion was sequenced for a study of T cell repertoires in cytomegalovirus infection. In TCRdb, the reads were re-called with MiXCR into one record per CDR3 protein. This repertoire shows 120,000 to 150,000 distinct CDR3 sequences, 5.5% to 7% found once; its top ten account for over 15%. The CDR3 is made up of 12 amino acids. V gave up 1 base and J gave up 6 bases, with 4 bases separating them. Germline CDR1 and CDR2: SEHNR and FQNEAQ (reference sequence). The chain employs TRBV7-9 and TRBJ1-5; D is undetermined. Sequencing was done on a sample of PBMCs. This receptor was obtained from a human donor in good health (CMV status not recorded). Some clones in this sample may be carry-over from other donors' samples. CDR3 region: CASSLEVQPQHF. In DNA, the CDR3 is TGTGCCAGCAGCTTAGAGGTTCAGCCCCAGCATTTT.